The T cell receptor (beta chain) under discussion was sequenced for a study of blood T cell repertoires in COVID-19. Authors' processing steps: By means of reference gene primer amplification, nucleated cell counts were estimated. Assay: immunoSEQ multiplex PCR; the TCRdb copy retains only in-frame clones and omits some. The D gene and trimming were derived from the DNA, and the V and J assignments and clone size from that table. The sample contains under 55,000 clones, around 84% of which appear only once. Germline trimming cut 3 bases from V and 14 bases from J; bases unmatched to any gene: 8. CDR1 is SGHNT and CDR2 is YYREEE in the germline V gene (reference sequence). There are 13 residues in the CDR3.

The source is a man between 50 and 59 years old with acute or convalescent COVID-19. Sequencing input: peripheral blood. The rearrangement uses TRBV5-4 and TRBJ1-6, with 7 bases fitting TRBD1. CDR3: CASSYSTGPALHF. The CDR3 DNA follows: TGTGCCAGCAGCTATTCGACAGGGCCAGCCCTCCACTTT.